This passage covers 17 T cell receptor beta chains from one sample sequenced in a study of T cell clonality in common variable immunodeficiency. Their specific antigens are unknown. Study-wide findings and caveats: In common variable immunodeficiency, TCR beta chains reportedly carried fewer deletions and N-nucleotide insertions.

The assay was immunoSEQ multiplex PCR, and TCRdb's table has in-frame clones only and misses some. Found here are over 30,000 clones, no singletons; the ten largest cover 6% to 7.5%. Sequenced material: peripheral blood mononuclear cells. The origin of the receptors is a human donor with common variable immunodeficiency.

A note on this clone: The DNA ends 3 residues before the CDR3 does, and the rest of the CDR3 is filled in from the germline J gene. The chain joins TRBV7-7 to TRBJ1-2, with a possible D match to TRBD1 (6 bases). Germline-derived CDR1 and CDR2 are SSHAT and FNYEAQ (reference sequence). V lost 1 base, J lost 2 bases, and 17 bases lay in between. The CDR3 is made up of 17 amino acids. CDR3 residues: CASSLDHPGTRNYGYTF. The part of the CDR3 DNA that was read is TGTGCCAGCAGCTTAGACCATCCCGGGACAAGAAACTATGGC.

This clone was recorded at least ten times. The read ends 3 residues shy of where the CDR3 ends; the end is completed using the germline J gene. V usage is TRBV18 and J usage is TRBJ1-6; D unresolved. Per the germline V gene, CDR1 is KGHSH and CDR2 is LQKENI. This CDR3 has 15 residues. Deletions cut 2 bases from V and 4 bases from J, with 9 bases between. The CDR3 bases that were read are TGTGCCAGCTCACCAGATCAGTTTTATAATTCACCC. This sequence encodes CASSPDQFYNSP. The entire CDR3 reads CASSPDQFYNSPLHF.

There are a few counts of this clone. The sequence runs out 3 residues before the end of the CDR3; the remainder is reconstructed from the germline J gene. The chain has TRBV30 and TRBJ1-4, with TRBD1 as a possible D gene (5 bases). Germline V lookup: CDR1 GTSNPN, CDR2 SVGIG (reference sequence). V was trimmed by 2 bases and J by 2 bases, leaving 15 bases between them. This CDR3 comprises 16 residues. The CDR3 DNA, read in part, is TGTGCCTGGAGTTTCTTCGGGGGGTCGACTAATGAAAAA. This codes for CAWSFFGGSTNEK. The CDR3 in its entirety is CAWSFFGGSTNEKLFF.

Turning to this clone: The read ends 3 residues early relative to the CDR3; the germline J gene fills the gap. The rearrangement joins TRBV18 to TRBJ2-2; unclear D gene. Germline V lookup: CDR1 KGHSH, CDR2 LQKENI. This CDR3 has 14 amino acids. V lost 0 bases and J lost 6, with 8 bases in between. The DNA read from the CDR3 is TGTGCCAGCTCACCACCGTCGGTCGCCGGGGAG. Translated: CASSPPSVAGE. The CDR3, in full, reads CASSPPSVAGELFF.

A word on this clone: Sequencing ends 3 residues short of the CDR3 end; the germline J gene provides the rest. J is TRBJ1-3 and V is TRBV18; D remains unclear. In germline, CDR1 is KGHSH, CDR2 LQKENI. The CDR3 loop spans 13 amino acids. Deletions cut 0 bases from V and 4 bases from J, with 4 bases between. CDR3 bases read: TGTGCCAGCTCACCACCACTCGGAAACACC. This codes for CASSPPLGNT. The complete CDR3 reads CASSPPLGNTIYF.

As regards this clone: The DNA ends 3 residues before the CDR3 does, and the rest of the CDR3 is filled in from the germline J gene. The rearrangement uses TRBV2 and TRBJ2-5; 10 bases are shared with TRBD2. The germline V gene encodes CDR1 SNHLY and CDR2 FYNNEI. Trimming cost V 4 bases and J 7 bases; bases outside gene matches: 9. The CDR3 is 15 residues long. The part of the CDR3 DNA that was read is TGTGCCAGCAGTGCGGGACTAGCGCGGGGGGTGACC. This gives the protein CASSAGLARGVT. The complete CDR3 reads CASSAGLARGVTQYF.

This clone was detected many times. The read gets to within 3 residues of the CDR3 end, and the germline J gene fills in the rest. The chain joins TRBV12-3 or TRBV12-4 to TRBJ1-1, with D unresolved. The CDR3 is 10 residues long. V was shortened by 8 bases and J by 5 bases, with 6 bases between the two germline ends. The CDR3 DNA, read in part, is TGTGCCAGCGGCGGGACTGAA. It translates to CASGGTE. The full CDR3 is CASGGTEAFF.

This clone was recorded many times. With the read ending 3 residues before the CDR3 end, the germline J gene is used to fill in that end. This chain connects TRBV6-1 to TRBJ1-1, with D possibly TRBD1 on 5 matching bases. The CDR3 sequence is 16 residues long. Germline-derived CDR1 and CDR2 are MNHNS and SASEGT. The V and J ends lost 4 bases and 1 base respectively, with 16 bases between them. CDR3 DNA, as far as it was read: TGTGCCAGCAGTGCGATTGTTGGGCAGGGGAACACTGAA. Protein product: CASSAIVGQGNTE. The complete CDR3 reads CASSAIVGQGNTEAFF.

This clone was seen a few times. The observed sequence ends 3 residues before the CDR3 terminus, with the missing tail filled in from the germline J gene. This chain connects TRBV20-1 to TRBJ2-7; 8 bases are shared with TRBD2. The CDR3 length is 16 residues. V shed 2 bases and J 2 bases; nucleotides not matched to a gene: 11. CDR1 DFQATT and CDR2 SNEGSKA come from the germline V gene (reference sequence). The CDR3 bases that were read are TGCAGTGCTAGACCAGGGGAGCGGGGGCCCCCCTACGAG. Translated, it gives CSARPGERGPPYE. In full, the CDR3 reads CSARPGERGPPYEQYF.

The sample holds a few counts of this clone. The read finishes 3 residues shy of the CDR3 end, and the germline J gene is used to complete it. The chain carries TRBV30 and TRBJ1-2; 8 bases are a match to TRBD1. Germline V CDR1 and CDR2: GTSNPN, SVGIG (reference sequence). CDR3 length: 13 residues. This CDR3 reads CAWSVSTGEGYTF. CDR3 DNA (partial): TGTGCCTGGAGTGTTTCGACAGGGGAGGGC. Looking up the rest from reference TRBV30 and TRBJ1-2 gives the full variable domain: SQTIHQWPATLVQPVGSPLSLECTVEGTSNPNLYWYRQAAGRGLQLLFYSVGIGQISSEVPQNLSASRPQDRQFILSSKKLLLSDSGFYLCAWSVSTGEGYTFGSGTRLTVV.

Only a few counts were recorded for this clone. The DNA ends 3 residues before the CDR3 does, and the rest of the CDR3 is filled in from the germline J gene. Other DNA sequences in this specimen translate into the identical CDR3. The chain carries TRBV7-9 and TRBJ1-1; TRBD1 is a possible D gene (6 bases). V was cut by 5 bases and J by 4 bases, with 8 bases left in between. The CDR3 has 12 residues. Per the germline V gene, CDR1 is SEHNR and CDR2 is FQNEAQ (reference sequence). The CDR3 sequence is CASSPQGTEAFF. The covered CDR3 bases are TGTGCCAGCAGCCCACAGGGCACTGAA. The whole variable domain, filled in from reference TRBV7-9 and TRBJ1-1, reads DTGVSQNPRHKITKRGQNVTFRCDPISEHNRLYWYRQTLGQGPEFLTYFQNEAQLEKSRLLSDRFSAERPKGSFSTLEIQRTEQGDSAMYLCASSPQGTEAFFGQGTRLTVV.

Worth noting for this clone: The CDR3 goes on 3 residues after the read ends, and that part is filled in from the germline J gene. V and J are TRBV18 and TRBJ1-1; tentative D call: TRBD1 (6 bases). The CDR3 loop spans 11 amino acids. Germline V gene lookup returns CDR1 KGHSH and CDR2 LQKENI. This chain's CDR3 is CASSKGGEAFF. The sequenced part of the CDR3 DNA is TGTGCCAGCTCAAAAGGGGGGGAG.

Partial CDR3 DNA: TGTGCCAGCAGTGCGGTAATCTTCGGGACC. The encoded protein is CASSAVIFGT. The complete CDR3 protein is CASSAVIFGTQYF. The rearrangement joins TRBV2 to TRBJ2-5; no firm D call. The CDR3 goes on 3 residues after the read ends, and that part is filled in from the germline J gene. Germline V gene data show CDR1 as SNHLY and CDR2 as FYNNEI. V gave up 4 bases and J gave up 7 bases, with 13 bases separating them. This CDR3 is 13 amino acids long.

This clone was seen only a few times. The CDR3 extends 3 residues past the end of the read, so its final part is completed from the germline J gene. The same CDR3 is also encoded by other DNA sequences in this sample. The rearrangement joins TRBV7-3 to TRBJ1-1, with D perhaps TRBD1 (6 bases). V lost 5 bases and J lost 4, with 11 bases in between. This CDR3 contains 13 residues. Germline-derived CDR1 and CDR2 are SGHTA and FQGTGA. CDR3 DNA, as far as it was read: TGTGCCAGCAGCCTCACAGGGTCCACTGAA. As protein: CASSLTGSTE. The entire CDR3 reads CASSLTGSTEAFF.

This clone has just a few counts. The read falls 3 residues short of the CDR3 end, and the missing part is taken from the germline J gene. J is TRBJ1-6 and V is TRBV18; 8 bases match TRBD1. The CDR3 has 14 amino acids. The germline V gene has CDR1 KGHSH and CDR2 LQKENI. V lost 5 bases and J lost 9; bases outside the gene matches: 6. This chain's CDR3 is CASSNGQGSSPLHF. Incomplete CDR3 DNA: TGTGCCAGCTCAAATGGACAGGGAAGTTCACCC.

This clone was detected many times. The read terminates 3 residues before the CDR3 end, so the remaining end is supplied by the germline J gene. The J gene is TRBJ1-1, the V gene TRBV29-1, with 11 bases aligning to TRBD1. Germline lookup yields CDR1 SQVTM and CDR2 ANQGSEA. Trimming at V came to 4 bases and at J to 3 bases, leaving 1 base not matched to a gene. There are 13 residues in the CDR3. CDR3 residues: CSVGTGGHTEAFF. The sequenced part of the CDR3 DNA is TGCAGCGTTGGGACAGGGGGCCACACTGAA.

Notes on this clone: The read terminates 3 residues ahead of where the CDR3 ends, so the germline J gene completes it. The V gene is TRBV19, the J gene TRBJ2-1; 9 bases match TRBD1. The junction had 3 bases not matched to a gene; V was cut back by 5 bases and J by 4 bases. This CDR3 comprises 14 residues. The germline gives CDR1 LNHDA, CDR2 SQIVND (reference sequence). CDR3 amino acids: CASSVTGGYNEQFF. The covered CDR3 bases are TGTGCCAGTAGTGTGACAGGGGGATACAATGAG. The whole variable domain, filled in from reference TRBV19 and TRBJ2-1, reads DGGITQSPKYLFRKEGQNVTLSCEQNLNHDAMYWYRQDPGQGLRLIYYSQIVNDFQKGDIAEGYSVSREKKESFPLTVTSAQKNPTAFYLCASSVTGGYNEQFFGPGTRLTVL.